The 12 T cell receptor beta chains listed next were all sequenced from one sample in a study of blood T cell repertoires in COVID-19. The assay was immunoSEQ multiplex PCR, and TCRdb's table has in-frame clones only and misses some. The profile shows 100,000 or so clones, around nine tenths of them singletons. Specimen: peripheral blood. Every receptor here comes from a man aged 50 to 59 with active or convalescent COVID-19.

The chain employs TRBV6-2 or TRBV6-3 and TRBJ1-2; 10 bases are shared with TRBD1. This CDR3 has 16 residues. V shed 4 bases and J 4 bases; nucleotides not matched to a gene: 9. Germline loops: CDR1 MNHEY, CDR2 SVGEGT. CDR3 in amino acids: CASSSLPGQGSYGYTF. The DNA of the CDR3 is TGTGCCAGCAGTTCACTTCCGGGACAGGGGTCCTATGGCTACACCTTC.

CDR3 amino acids: CASKEGQRTTEAFF. In nucleotides, the CDR3 is TGCGCCAGCAAGGAGGGACAGAGAACAACTGAAGCTTTCTTT. The rearrangement links TRBV10-2 to TRBJ1-1, with 7 bases identical to TRBD1. This CDR3 is 14 amino acids long. The J segment lost 5 bases and the V segment lost 7 bases, leaving 10 bases of the junction unmatched. CDR1 is WSHSY and CDR2 is SAAADI in the germline V gene.

The chain carries TRBV11-2 and TRBJ2-7; D is undetermined. This CDR3 spans 14 amino acids. CDR1 is SGHAT and CDR2 is FQNNGV in the germline V gene. Trimming left V 1 base short and J 1 base short, with 8 bases between. The CDR3 nucleotides are TGTGCCAGCAGCTTAGTTACAGAATCCTACGAGCAGTACTTC. This codes for CASSLVTESYEQYF.

CDR3 protein: CASSPQQGTNQPQHF. The CDR3 region has the DNA TGTGCCAGCAGCCCCCAGCAGGGGACAAATCAGCCCCAGCATTTT. The rearrangement uses TRBV6-2 or TRBV6-3 and TRBJ1-5, with D perhaps matching TRBD1 (6 bases). The CDR3 runs 15 residues. The ends were cut back, 6 bases at V and 4 bases at J, with 16 bases in the middle. Per germline, CDR1 MNHEY and CDR2 SVGEGT.

The V call is TRBV5-5, the J call TRBJ2-4; D not certain. Germline CDR1 is SGHKS and CDR2 is YYEKEE (reference sequence). CDR3 length: 15 amino acids. Trimming took 4 bases from V and 5 from J, leaving 16 bases between them. The CDR3 DNA reads as TGTGCCAGCAGCCTGATACTGCGGCGCGAAAACATTCAGTACTTC. Protein product: CASSLILRRENIQYF.

The gene calls are TRBV3-1 (or the pseudogene TRBV3-2) and TRBJ2-7, with a weak D call TRBD2 (5 bases). CDR1 and CDR2 from the germline V gene are LGHDT and YNNKEL (reference sequence). V was pared by 0 bases and J by 6 bases, with 9 bases between. This CDR3 is built from 13 residues. Here the CDR3 DNA reads TGTGCCAGCAGCCAAGACCGCAGCGGCGAGCAGTACGTC. Encoded protein: CASSQDRSGEQYV.

This chain uses TRBV6-5 with TRBJ2-3; 11 bases agree with TRBD2. V lost 8 bases to trimming and J lost 6 bases; unmatched junction nucleotides: 7. Germline V gives CDR1 MNHEY, CDR2 SVGAGI. CDR3 length: 14 amino acids. For the CDR3, the DNA is TGTGCCAGCGGGAAGACTAGCGGGGCGGATACGCAGTATTTT. Its protein is CASGKTSGADTQYF.

The gene calls are TRBV5-1 and TRBJ2-1, with no clear D. Between the trimmed V and J ends, which lost 2 bases and 8 bases, there was a span of 8 bases. There are 12 residues in the CDR3. From germline, CDR1 is SGHRS and CDR2 YFSETQ. CDR3 sequence: CASSFTRDEQFF. The CDR3 DNA is TGCGCCAGCAGCTTTACGAGAGATGAGCAGTTCTTC.

This chain connects TRBV7-2 to TRBJ2-1; TRBD2 agrees at 7 bases. Germline CDR1 reads SGHTA; CDR2 reads FQGNSA. This CDR3 is 14 amino acids long. J was trimmed by 6 bases and V by 1 base; bases with no gene match: 3. This CDR3 reads CASSLGTRANEQFF. Written as DNA, the CDR3 is TGTGCCAGCAGCTTAGGGACTAGAGCCAATGAGCAGTTCTTC. Full variable domain (missing parts from reference TRBV7-2 and TRBJ2-1): GAGVSQSPSNKVTEKGKDVELRCDPISGHTALYWYRQSLGQGLEFLIYFQGNSAPDKSGLPSDRFSAERTGGSVSTLTIQRTQQEDSAVYLCASSLGTRANEQFFGPGTRLTVL.

The V and J genes are TRBV12-3 or TRBV12-4 and TRBJ2-7; a weak D match, TRBD1 (5 bases). Trimming cost V 8 bases and J 0 bases, with 8 bases left between them. This CDR3 contains 12 residues. The CDR3: CASHDSSYEQYF. The CDR3 bases are TGTGCCAGCCATGACAGCTCCTACGAGCAGTACTTC.

CDR3 in DNA: TGTGCCAGCAGCCAGCAATTGGGTGCTCTAGGAAAACTGTTTTTT. Protein sequence: CASSQQLGALGKLFF. The genes are TRBV3-1 (or the pseudogene TRBV3-2) and TRBJ1-4; D not resolved. The germline V gene has CDR1 LGHDT and CDR2 YNNKEL (reference sequence). Trimming removed 3 bases from V and 10 bases from J, with 18 bases in between. The CDR3 spans 15 residues.

Here the CDR3 DNA reads TGTGCCAGCAGCTTAGGGGCCACTAATGAAAAACTGTTTTTT. This encodes CASSLGATNEKLFF. The chain recombines TRBV5-4 with TRBJ1-4, with D possibly being TRBD1 (5 bases). Per germline, CDR1 SGHNT and CDR2 YYREEE (reference sequence). The germline V and J ends were trimmed by 2 bases and 2 bases, with 7 bases remaining between them. The CDR3 is 14 residues long.